The 16 T cell receptor beta chains below all came from one sample that was sequenced in a study of cytomegalovirus exposure and HLA in healthy donors. Both 60 Vbeta primers and 13 Jbeta primers went into the PCR. Repertoires were generated with immunoSEQ multiplex PCR, while TCRdb's copy carries only in-frame clones and drops some. The table lists 100,000 to 150,000 clones, around 75% of them singletons. Material: PBMCs. These receptors were obtained from a woman aged 45-65 years in good health and CMV-seronegative.

This sequence joins TRBV2 and TRBJ2-2, with 8 bases that match TRBD1. Germline V CDR1 and CDR2: SNHLY, FYNNEI. V trimming: 5 bases; J trimming: 0 bases; junction bases outside the gene matches: 5. CDR3 length: 16 amino acids. CDR3 sequence reads: CASSPQGASNTGELFF. In DNA, the CDR3 is TGTGCCAGCAGTCCTCAGGGGGCTTCGAACACCGGGGAGCTGTTTTTT.

The CDR3 DNA reads as TGTGCCAGCAGCGTTTGGGACTTCGGAGAGACCCAGTACTTC. Residues: CASSVWDFGETQYF. The V gene is TRBV5-4, the J gene TRBJ2-5, with D maybe TRBD2 (6 bases). V lost 4 bases to trimming and J lost 4 bases, with 14 bases between them. CDR1 is SGHNT, CDR2 YYREEE, per germline (reference sequence). This CDR3 spans 14 amino acids.

V is TRBV7-2 and J is TRBJ2-7, with a weak D call TRBD2 (5 bases). This CDR3 has 12 amino acids. V was pared by 5 bases and J by 4 bases, with 9 bases between. Germline lookup yields CDR1 SGHTA and CDR2 FQGNSA. The CDR3 sequence is CASSRGMYEQYF. The CDR3 DNA sequence: TGTGCCAGCAGCCGAGGGATGTACGAGCAGTACTTC.

The V gene is TRBV27, the J gene TRBJ2-2, with D hard to call. Trimming pared 3 bases from V and 0 bases from J, leaving 2 bases between. The CDR3 has 13 residues. Germline values: CDR1 MNHEY, CDR2 SMNVEV (reference sequence). The CDR3 loop reads CASSFSNTGELFF. The CDR3 nucleotides read TGTGCCAGCAGTTTCTCGAACACCGGGGAGCTGTTTTTT.

The gene calls are TRBV5-5 and TRBJ2-2; perhaps TRBD1 as D (5 bases). The CDR3 totals 15 residues. Per the germline V gene, CDR1 is SGHKS and CDR2 is YYEKEE (reference sequence). Trimming cost V 5 bases and J 7 bases, with 18 bases left between them. In DNA form, the CDR3 reads TGTGCCAGCAGTTCAGTTACAGGCGTAGGCGGGGAGCTGTTTTTT. Protein: CASSSVTGVGGELFF.

The rearrangement links TRBV30 to TRBJ1-2, with D possibly being TRBD1 (5 bases). Germline V gene lookup returns CDR1 GTSNPN and CDR2 SVGIG (reference sequence). The germline V and J ends were trimmed by 5 bases and 7 bases, with 14 bases remaining between them. The length of the CDR3 is 12 residues. CDR3 protein: CAWWGGGAGYTF. Here the CDR3 DNA reads TGTGCCTGGTGGGGTGGTGGGGCTGGCTACACCTTC.

The chain employs TRBV15 and TRBJ2-2; D perhaps matches TRBD1 (6 bases). The CDR3 spans 14 residues. Germline CDR1 and CDR2: LNHNV and YYDKDF (reference sequence). V shed 9 bases and J shed 0 bases, with 11 bases lying between them. This chain's CDR3 is CATWDKPNTGELFF. The CDR3 DNA reads as TGTGCCACTTGGGACAAACCGAACACCGGGGAGCTGTTTTTT.

V gene TRBV19 combines with J gene TRBJ2-1; possible D gene TRBD1, 6 bases. With 0 bases removed from V and 8 bases from J, the gap between germline ends came to 17 bases. Germline-derived CDR1 and CDR2 are LNHDA and SQIVND (reference sequence). The length of the CDR3 is 16 residues. Here the CDR3 DNA reads TGTGCCAGTAGTATAGATAGGGGGATCAACGGCGATGAGCAGTTCTTC. Translation gives CASSIDRGINGDEQFF.

This clone showed up just a few times. The V and J genes are TRBV6-1 and TRBJ2-5; TRBD1 aligns across 9 bases. V was pared by 5 bases and J by 5 bases, with 9 bases of the junction left unmatched. Germline V gene sequence: CDR1 MNHNS, CDR2 SASEGT. This CDR3 has 15 amino acids. The CDR3 DNA sequence: TGTGCCAGCAGTACCTCACAGGGGGCGGATGAGACCCAGTACTTC. This translates into CASSTSQGADETQYF.

The V gene is TRBV10-3, the J gene TRBJ2-5; 9 nucleotides agree with TRBD1. Trimming removed 2 bases from V and 7 bases from J; junction bases left unmatched: 2. Germline V gene data show CDR1 as ENHRY and CDR2 as SYGVKD. The CDR3 totals 13 residues. CDR3 sequence: CAISEDRGGTQYF. CDR3 bases: TGTGCCATCAGTGAGGACAGGGGGGGGACCCAGTACTTC.

The gene calls are TRBV10-3 and TRBJ2-1; 15 bases align to TRBD2. The trim removed 4 bases at V and 4 bases at J, leaving 11 bases unmatched. The CDR3 has 19 residues. Germline CDR1 is ENHRY and CDR2 is SYGVKD. The CDR3 DNA follows: TGTGCCATCAGTGCAGGACTAGCGGGAGGGGGGAGCACTTACAATGAGCAGTTCTTC. Protein: CAISAGLAGGGSTYNEQFF.

On this clone itself: One junction end does not reproduce the germline sequence, and a read error may be involved. The rearrangement joins TRBV7-2 to TRBJ2-7, with 10 bases fitting TRBD2. The CDR3 has 14 amino acids. The germline CDR1 and CDR2 sequences are SGHTA and FQGNSA. CDR3 protein: CASTLAGGSYEQYF. The CDR3 DNA sequence: TGTGCCAGCACCTTAGCGGGAGGATCCTACGAGCAGTACTTC.

This clone was seen once. V gene TRBV4-3 combines with J gene TRBJ2-1, with TRBD2 matching 13 bases. The CDR3 is 14 amino acids. CDR1 and CDR2 from the germline V gene are LGHNA and YSLEER. The V and J ends lost 1 base and 13 bases, in that order; junction bases with no gene match: 4. The DNA of the CDR3 is TGCGCCAGCAGCCAAGGCGGGACTAGCGGGATTCAGTTCTTC. It codes for CASSQGGTSGIQFF.

The J gene is TRBJ2-7, the V gene TRBV28; TRBD2 aligns across 11 bases. The germline CDR1 and CDR2 sequences are MDHEN and SYDVKM. The ends lost 7 bases at V and 2 bases at J; junction bases unmatched: 7. This CDR3 comprises 15 residues. CDR3 in amino acids: CASTLGTSGTYEQYF. The DNA for the CDR3 is TGTGCCAGCACCCTCGGGACTAGCGGTACCTACGAGCAGTACTTC.

For the CDR3, the DNA is TGTGCCAGCAGACGACTAGCGGGAGACACCGGGGAGCTGTTTTTT. As protein: CASRRLAGDTGELFF. J is TRBJ2-2 and V is TRBV7-2; 12 nucleotides line up with TRBD2. The CDR3 length is 15 residues. Germline CDR1 reads SGHTA; CDR2 reads FQGNSA. The J segment lost 3 bases and the V segment lost 6 bases, leaving 2 bases of the junction unmatched.

This chain uses TRBV30 with TRBJ1-1; D remains ambiguous. The germline V gene encodes CDR1 GTSNPN and CDR2 SVGIG (reference sequence). The V end lost 1 base, the J end lost 2 bases, and 5 bases lay between the germline ends. The CDR3 is 12 residues long. CDR3 residues: CAWSGSNTEAFF. The CDR3 DNA sequence: TGTGCCTGGAGTGGCAGTAACACTGAAGCTTTCTTT.